A single sample gave rise to the 3 T cell receptor beta chains below, sequenced in a study of blood T cell repertoires in COVID-19. The protocol was immunoSEQ multiplex PCR, while the TCRdb copy is restricted to in-frame clones and leaves out a portion. The sample lists 350,000 to 400,000 clones; 85% to 90% were seen once. Sequenced material: PBMCs or T cells enriched from blood (not recorded which). Receptors were obtained from a woman aged 25-40 years with acute COVID-19.

This chain connects TRBV19 to TRBJ1-5, with 9 bases that match TRBD1. This CDR3 contains 14 residues. V shed 5 bases, J shed 7 bases, and the junction held 6 bases outside the gene matches. Germline V gives CDR1 LNHDA, CDR2 SQIVND (reference sequence). The CDR3 region has the DNA TGTGCCAGTAGTCCACAGGGGGCAGGACAGCCCCAGCATTTT. This translates into CASSPQGAGQPQHF.

V usage is TRBV2 and J usage is TRBJ2-1; D perhaps matches TRBD2 (6 bases). Trimming left V 5 bases short and J 5 bases short, with 16 bases between. The CDR3 contains 15 residues. Germline lookup yields CDR1 SNHLY and CDR2 FYNNEI. The CDR3 DNA reads as TGTGCCAGCAGTCTCAGGAGGGGATCGGACAATGAGCAGTTCTTC. This codes for CASSLRRGSDNEQFF.

This clone was observed a handful of times. This chain uses TRBV5-4 with TRBJ2-3; 10 bases match TRBD1. This CDR3 region has 15 residues. Germline values: CDR1 SGHNT, CDR2 YYREEE (reference sequence). Trimming at V came to 4 bases and at J to 0 bases, leaving 2 bases not matched to a gene. This CDR3 reads CASSQDRGSTDTQYF. In DNA, the CDR3 is TGTGCCAGCAGCCAGGACAGGGGGAGCACAGATACGCAGTATTTT.